Listed here are 6 T cell receptor beta chains from one sample, sequenced in a study of cytomegalovirus exposure and HLA in healthy donors. Vbeta (60) and Jbeta (13) primers were used in the PCR. This table comes from immunoSEQ multiplex PCR, and its TCRdb copy is limited to in-frame clones, with some not included. The table has 200,000 to 250,000 clones, more than 65% seen once. Input material: PBMCs. These receptors were taken from a woman aged 25 to 39 in good health and CMV-seronegative.

The chain links TRBV7-3 to TRBJ1-1, with D unresolved. The CDR3 is made up of 14 amino acids. The ends were cut back, 2 bases at V and 5 bases at J, with 12 bases in the middle. CDR1 is SGHTA and CDR2 is FQGTGA in the germline V gene. The CDR3 sequence: CASSLVSESTEAFF. CDR3 sequence (DNA): TGTGCCAGCAGCTTAGTTTCGGAGAGTACTGAAGCTTTCTTT. The full variable domain, completed using reference TRBV7-3 and TRBJ1-1, is GAGVSQTPSNKVTEKGKYVELRCDPISGHTALYWYRQSLGQGPEFLIYFQGTGAADDSGLPNDRFFAVRPEGSVSTLKIQRTERGDSAVYLCASSLVSESTEAFFGQGTRLTVV.

The chain uses TRBV27 and TRBJ1-1; D not resolved. Germline CDR1 and CDR2: MNHEY and SMNVEV (reference sequence). The V end lost 6 bases, the J end lost 1 base, and 12 bases lay between the germline ends. CDR3 length equals 14 residues. CDR3 loop: CASSPETRNTEAFF. The CDR3 DNA reads TGTGCCAGCAGCCCCGAGACAAGGAACACTGAAGCTTTCTTT.

This clone was counted only a few times. The chain links TRBV30 to TRBJ1-1, with D possibly TRBD1 on 5 matching bases. The CDR3 runs 18 residues. Trimming cost V 3 bases and J 3 bases, with 26 bases left between them. CDR1 GTSNPN and CDR2 SVGIG come from the germline V gene (reference sequence). CDR3 DNA: TGTGCCTGGAGAGAAGGGGCAGCCACCTCTGCCTGGTACACTGAAGCTTTCTTT. Translating it yields CAWREGAATSAWYTEAFF. Using reference TRBV30 and TRBJ1-1 for the parts outside the CDR3, the full variable domain is SQTIHQWPATLVQPVGSPLSLECTVEGTSNPNLYWYRQAAGRGLQLLFYSVGIGQISSEVPQNLSASRPQDRQFILSSKKLLLSDSGFYLCAWREGAATSAWYTEAFFGQGTRLTVV.

On this clone: The sample carries other DNA sequences with the same CDR3. The DNA of the CDR3 is TGTGCCAGCAGCTTGTCGGCTAGCGGCCAAGAGACCCAGTACTTC. It codes for CASSLSASGQETQYF. The V call is TRBV5-4, the J call TRBJ2-5; 7 bases align to TRBD2. This CDR3 is 15 amino acids long. Germline-derived CDR1 and CDR2 are SGHNT and YYREEE (reference sequence). Unmatched junction bases numbered 4, after V lost 1 base and J lost 1 base.

The chain employs TRBV6-5 and TRBJ1-5; 8 bases line up with TRBD1. The junction had 9 bases not matched to a gene; V was cut back by 7 bases and J by 7 bases. CDR3 length: 14 amino acids. Germline CDR1 is MNHEY and CDR2 is SVGAGI. The DNA for the CDR3 is TGTGCCAGCACCTCGGACAGGGAAAGCCAGCCCCAGCATTTT. As protein: CASTSDRESQPQHF.

V is TRBV7-9 and J is TRBJ1-1, with 7 bases identical to TRBD1. J lost 2 bases, V lost 5 bases, and 5 bases had no gene match. Germline loops: CDR1 SEHNR, CDR2 FQNEAQ (reference sequence). The CDR3 totals 14 residues. The CDR3 here is CASSIGTDNTEAFF. The CDR3 DNA is TGTGCCAGCAGCATAGGGACAGATAACACTGAAGCTTTCTTT.